This T cell receptor (beta chain) was sequenced in a study of blood T cell repertoires in COVID-19. Whole-study context: Both acute and convalescent COVID-19 samples were obtained from the United States, Italy and Spain. PBMCs, B-cell-depleted T cells, or T cells provided the cDNA or gDNA that made up the material.

This clone was seen just once. Original data processing: Cell counts per sample came from amplifying reference gene primers. Sequencing was performed with immunoSEQ multiplex PCR; in TCRdb, only in-frame clones are kept and a portion is missing. V and J calls and clone size come straight from that table; D and trimming were deduced from the DNA. Here the sample spans roughly 150,000 clones, about 80% being singletons. Trimming took 6 bases from V and 5 from J, leaving 13 bases between them. The germline V gene has CDR1 MNHEY and CDR2 SVGAGI. There are 13 residues in the CDR3. The source is a man aged 55 to 70 with acute or convalescent COVID-19. Sequences were obtained from peripheral blood. The V and J genes are TRBV6-5 and TRBJ1-1, with D perhaps matching TRBD1 (6 bases). CDR3 nucleotide sequence: TGTGCCAGCAGGAATGGGGGGGCTACTGAAGCTTTCTTT. Residues: CASRNGGATEAFF.